This T cell receptor (beta chain) was retrieved from a study of T cell responses to AZD1222 COVID-19 vaccine. Findings and limits, study-wide: Nearly half of spike-specific TCRs reportedly target variant regions that are unmutated in the B.1.351 and B.1.1.7 variants. The study sampled repertoires only after the peak T cell response.

Only a few counts were recorded for this clone. The antigen remains undetermined. CDR3 length: 12 residues. Germline V gene sequence: CDR1 SGHNT, CDR2 YYREEE (reference sequence). V was clipped by 5 bases and J by 7 bases, with 7 bases between them. Sequenced by immunoSEQ multiplex PCR; TCRdb stores in-frame clones only, minus some. The sample has under 45,000 clones; approximately 83% are singletons. The gene calls are TRBV5-4 and TRBJ1-6; maybe TRBD1 (5 bases). The sequencing here drew on peripheral blood, taken 28 days after the second AZD1222 dose. This receptor was identified in an adult who received the AZD1222 COVID-19 vaccine. The DNA for the CDR3 is TGTGCCAGCAGTCGACAGAATTCACCCCTCCACTTT. Its translation: CASSRQNSPLHF.